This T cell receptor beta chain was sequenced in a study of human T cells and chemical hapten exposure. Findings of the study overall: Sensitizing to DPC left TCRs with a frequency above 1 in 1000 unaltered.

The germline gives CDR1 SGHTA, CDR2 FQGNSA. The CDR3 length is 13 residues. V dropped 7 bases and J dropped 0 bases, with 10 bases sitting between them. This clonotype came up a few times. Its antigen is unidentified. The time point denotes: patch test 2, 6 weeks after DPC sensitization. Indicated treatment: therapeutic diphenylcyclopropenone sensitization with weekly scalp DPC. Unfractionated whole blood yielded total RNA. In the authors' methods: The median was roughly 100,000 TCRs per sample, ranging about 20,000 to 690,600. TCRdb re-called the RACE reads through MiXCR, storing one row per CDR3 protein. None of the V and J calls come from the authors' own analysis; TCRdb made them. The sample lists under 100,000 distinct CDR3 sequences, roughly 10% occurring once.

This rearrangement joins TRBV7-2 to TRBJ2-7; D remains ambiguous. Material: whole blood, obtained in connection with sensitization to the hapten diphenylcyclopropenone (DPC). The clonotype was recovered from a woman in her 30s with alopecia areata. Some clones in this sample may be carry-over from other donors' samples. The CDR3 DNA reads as TGTGCCAGCACCCCCCGTAACTCCTACGAGCAGTACTTC. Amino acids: CASTPRNSYEQYF. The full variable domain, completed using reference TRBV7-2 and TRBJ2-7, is GAGVSQSPSNKVTEKGKDVELRCDPISGHTALYWYRQSLGQGLEFLIYFQGNSAPDKSGLPSDRFSAERTGGSVSTLTIQRTQQEDSAVYLCASTPRNSYEQYFGPGTRLTVT.